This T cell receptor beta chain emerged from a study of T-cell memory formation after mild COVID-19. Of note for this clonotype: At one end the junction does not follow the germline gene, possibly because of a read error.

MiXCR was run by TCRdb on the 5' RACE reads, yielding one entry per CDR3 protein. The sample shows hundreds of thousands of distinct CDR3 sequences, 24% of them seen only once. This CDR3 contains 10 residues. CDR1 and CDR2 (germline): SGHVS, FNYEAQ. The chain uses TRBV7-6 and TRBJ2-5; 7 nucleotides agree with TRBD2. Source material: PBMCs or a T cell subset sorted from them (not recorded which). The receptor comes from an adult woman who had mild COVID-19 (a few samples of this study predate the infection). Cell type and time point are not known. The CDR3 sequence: CPSSGGAQYF. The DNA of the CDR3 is TGTCCCAGCAGTGGGGGGGCCCAGTACTTC. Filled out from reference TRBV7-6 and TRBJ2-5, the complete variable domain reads GAGVSQSPRYKVTKRGQDVALRCDPISGHVSLYWYRQALGQGPEFLTYFNYEAQQDKSGLPNDRFSAERPEGSISTLTIQRTEQRDSAMYRCPSSGGAQYFGPGTRLLVL.